What follows is one T cell receptor beta chain and its context. Other DNA sequences within the sample encode an identical CDR3. Treatment of the sample: oral pan-JAK inhibitor, 5-10 mg twice daily. cDNA reverse transcribed from extracted RNA served as the sequencing template. Sequenced by immunoSEQ multiplex PCR; TCRdb stores in-frame clones only, minus some. This sample has around 300,000 clones; roughly 60% occur once, and the top ten carry roughly 0.93%. The data derive from a study of CD8+ T cells in alopecia areata. CDR3 length equals 13 residues. With 0 bases removed from V and 1 base from J, the gap between germline ends came to 6 bases. Germline CDR1 is GTSNPN and CDR2 is SVGIG (reference sequence).

The source material was CD4+ T cells sorted from blood, sampled around week 54, from a patient treated with tofacitinib. This TCR was recovered from a human donor with alopecia areata. V gene TRBV30 combines with J gene TRBJ1-1; D ambiguous. The CDR3 nucleotides read TGTGCCTGGAGTGTCTCTCAGAACACTGAAGCTTTCTTT. As protein: CAWSVSQNTEAFF.